This passage covers 5 T cell receptor beta chains from one sample sequenced in a study of technical replicates of blood from a few donors. The data were produced by immunoSEQ multiplex PCR, yet TCRdb's version contains in-frame clones alone and is incomplete. The table shows roughly 68,000 clones, with more than 85% occurring only once. The sample consisted of PBMCs. All receptors come from a human donor in good health. Some clones in this sample may be carry-over from other donors' samples.

This clone occurred once. The V gene is TRBV5-1, the J gene TRBJ2-7; D perhaps matches TRBD1 (5 bases). There are 15 residues in the CDR3. The V and J ends lost 0 bases and 5 bases respectively, with 15 bases between them. Germline V gives CDR1 SGHRS, CDR2 YFSETQ. The chain's CDR3 is CASSLVNVRVNEQYF. The CDR3 DNA follows: TGCGCCAGCAGCTTGGTTAACGTCAGGGTGAACGAGCAGTACTTC.

In its sample, this clone was seen once. The rearrangement joins TRBV18 to TRBJ1-2, with no clear D. The CDR3 loop spans 16 amino acids. Trimming stripped 2 bases from V and 2 bases from J, with 15 bases between. Germline CDR1 and CDR2: KGHSH and LQKENI. DNA for the CDR3: TGTGCCAGCTCACCATTCACAGCAGACTACAACTATGGCTACACCTTC. This sequence encodes CASSPFTADYNYGYTF.

In its sample, this clone was seen once. The J gene is TRBJ2-5, the V gene TRBV14; weak D call: TRBD2 (6 bases). The V end lost 4 bases, the J end lost 5 bases, and 14 bases lay between the germline ends. The CDR3 spans 14 residues. The V gene's germline CDR1 is SGHDN and CDR2 FVKESK. CDR3 bases: TGTGCCAGCAGCCTCGGACTAACCAGGGAGACCCAGTACTTC. Protein product: CASSLGLTRETQYF. Full variable domain (missing parts from reference TRBV14 and TRBJ2-5): EAGVTQFPSHSVIEKGQTVTLRCDPISGHDNLYWYRRVMGKEIKFLLHFVKESKQDESGMPNNRFLAERTGGTYSTLKVQPAELEDSGVYFCASSLGLTRETQYFGPGTRLLVL.

The genes are TRBV18 and TRBJ2-5; 7 bases agree with TRBD2. This CDR3 contains 13 residues. Trimming at V came to 2 bases and at J to 3 bases, leaving 0 bases not matched to a gene. Germline CDR1 reads KGHSH; CDR2 reads LQKENI. CDR3 nucleotide sequence: TGTGCCAGCTCACCAGGGACTAAAGAGACCCAGTACTTC. This translates into CASSPGTKETQYF.

This clone has just a few counts. The V call is TRBV25-1, the J call TRBJ2-1; tentative D call: TRBD1 (6 bases). From germline, CDR1 is MGHDK and CDR2 SYGVNS. This CDR3 is built from 15 residues. V lost 2 bases and J lost 0, with 8 bases in between. The CDR3 is CASSELDSSYNEQFF. CDR3 sequence (DNA): TGTGCCAGCAGTGAACTGGACAGCTCCTACAATGAGCAGTTCTTC.